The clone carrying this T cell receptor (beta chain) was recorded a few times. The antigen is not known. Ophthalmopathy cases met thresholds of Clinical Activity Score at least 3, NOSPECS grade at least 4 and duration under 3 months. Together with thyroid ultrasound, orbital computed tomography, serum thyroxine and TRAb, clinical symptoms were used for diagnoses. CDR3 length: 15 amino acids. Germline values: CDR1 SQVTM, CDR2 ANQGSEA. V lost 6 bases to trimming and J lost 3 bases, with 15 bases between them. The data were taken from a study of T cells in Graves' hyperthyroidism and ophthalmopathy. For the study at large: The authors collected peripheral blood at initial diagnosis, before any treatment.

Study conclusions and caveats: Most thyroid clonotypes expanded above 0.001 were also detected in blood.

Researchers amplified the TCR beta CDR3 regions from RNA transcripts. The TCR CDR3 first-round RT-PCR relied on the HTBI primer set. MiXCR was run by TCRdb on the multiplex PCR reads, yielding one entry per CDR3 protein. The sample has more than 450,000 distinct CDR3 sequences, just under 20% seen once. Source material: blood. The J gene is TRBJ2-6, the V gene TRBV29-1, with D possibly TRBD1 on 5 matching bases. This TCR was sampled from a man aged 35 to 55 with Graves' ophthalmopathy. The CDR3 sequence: CSVQIGVGGANVLTF. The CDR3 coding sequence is TGCAGCGTCCAAATAGGGGTAGGTGGGGCCAACGTCCTGACTTTC.